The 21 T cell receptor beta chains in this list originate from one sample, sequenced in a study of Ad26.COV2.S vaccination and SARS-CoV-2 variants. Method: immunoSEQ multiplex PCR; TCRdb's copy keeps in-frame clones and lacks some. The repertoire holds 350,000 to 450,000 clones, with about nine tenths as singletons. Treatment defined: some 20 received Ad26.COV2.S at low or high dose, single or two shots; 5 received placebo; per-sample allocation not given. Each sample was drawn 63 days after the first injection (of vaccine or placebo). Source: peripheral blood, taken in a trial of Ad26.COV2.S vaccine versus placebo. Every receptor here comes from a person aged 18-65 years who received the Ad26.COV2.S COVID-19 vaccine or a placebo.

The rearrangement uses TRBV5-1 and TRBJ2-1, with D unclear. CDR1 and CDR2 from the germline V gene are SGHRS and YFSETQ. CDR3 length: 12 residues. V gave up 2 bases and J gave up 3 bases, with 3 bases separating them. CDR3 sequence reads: CASSFNYNEQFF. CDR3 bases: TGCGCCAGCAGCTTTAACTACAATGAGCAGTTCTTC.

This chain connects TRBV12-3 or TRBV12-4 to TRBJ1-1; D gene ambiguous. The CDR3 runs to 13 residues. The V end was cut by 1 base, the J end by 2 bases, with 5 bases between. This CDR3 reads CASSLEGNTEAFF. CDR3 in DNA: TGTGCCAGCAGTTTAGAGGGCAACACTGAAGCTTTCTTT.

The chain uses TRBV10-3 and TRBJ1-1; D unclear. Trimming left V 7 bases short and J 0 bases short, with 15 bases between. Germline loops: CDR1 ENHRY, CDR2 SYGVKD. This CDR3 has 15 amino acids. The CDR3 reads CAIIWADKLNTEAFF. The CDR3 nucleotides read TGTGCCATCATTTGGGCAGACAAATTGAACACTGAAGCTTTCTTT.

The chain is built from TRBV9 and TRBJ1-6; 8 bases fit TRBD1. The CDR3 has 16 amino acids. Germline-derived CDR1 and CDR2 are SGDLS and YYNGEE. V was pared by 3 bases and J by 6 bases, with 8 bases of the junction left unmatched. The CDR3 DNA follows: TGTGCCAGCAGCGCATACCCGGACAGGGTTAATTCACCCCTCCACTTT. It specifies CASSAYPDRVNSPLHF. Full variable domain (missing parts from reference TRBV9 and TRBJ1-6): DSGVTQTPKHLITATGQRVTLRCSPRSGDLSVYWYQQSLDQGLQFLIQYYNGEERAKGNILERFSAQQFPDLHSELNLSSLELGDSALYFCASSAYPDRVNSPLHFGNGTRLTVT.

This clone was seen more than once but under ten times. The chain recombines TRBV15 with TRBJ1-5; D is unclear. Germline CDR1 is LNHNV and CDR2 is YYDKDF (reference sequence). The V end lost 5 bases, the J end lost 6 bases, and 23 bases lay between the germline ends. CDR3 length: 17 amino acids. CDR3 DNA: TGTGCCACCAGCGGAAAAAGGGCACCTCCGGGTGGTCAGCCCCAGCATTTT. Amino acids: CATSGKRAPPGGQPQHF.

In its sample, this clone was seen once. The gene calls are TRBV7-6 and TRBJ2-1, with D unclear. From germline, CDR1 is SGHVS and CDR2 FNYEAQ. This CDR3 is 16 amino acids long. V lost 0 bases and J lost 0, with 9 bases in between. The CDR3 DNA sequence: TGTGCCAGCAGCTTAGCGCCCGGGCACTCCTACAATGAGCAGTTCTTC. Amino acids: CASSLAPGHSYNEQFF.

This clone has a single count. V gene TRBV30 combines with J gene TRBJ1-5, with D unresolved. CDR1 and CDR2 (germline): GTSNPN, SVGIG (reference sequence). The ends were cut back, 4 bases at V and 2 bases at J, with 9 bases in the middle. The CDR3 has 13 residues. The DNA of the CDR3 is TGTGCCTGGACAGGCGGAGGCAATCAGCCCCAGCATTTT. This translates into CAWTGGGNQPQHF.

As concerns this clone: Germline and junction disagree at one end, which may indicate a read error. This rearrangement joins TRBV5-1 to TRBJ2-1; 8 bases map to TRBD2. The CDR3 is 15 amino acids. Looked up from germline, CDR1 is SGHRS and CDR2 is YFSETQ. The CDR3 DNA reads TGCGCCAGCAGCTTGTTTCGCGGGGGGAACAACGAGCAGTTCTTC. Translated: CASSLFRGGNNEQFF.

In DNA, the CDR3 is TGTGCCAGCAGCCCCCGGACGAATGGCTACACCTTC. Translated, it gives CASSPRTNGYTF. The chain is built from TRBV7-8 and TRBJ1-2; D gene uncertain. CDR1 is SGHVS and CDR2 is FQNEAQ in the germline V gene. The V end lost 5 bases, the J end lost 6 bases, and 10 bases lay between the germline ends. The CDR3 loop spans 12 amino acids.

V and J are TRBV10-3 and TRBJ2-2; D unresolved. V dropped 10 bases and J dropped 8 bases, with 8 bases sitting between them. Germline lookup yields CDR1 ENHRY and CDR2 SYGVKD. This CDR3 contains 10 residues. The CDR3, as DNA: TGTGCCACCTTGCAAGGGGAGCTGTTTTTT. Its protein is CATLQGELFF.

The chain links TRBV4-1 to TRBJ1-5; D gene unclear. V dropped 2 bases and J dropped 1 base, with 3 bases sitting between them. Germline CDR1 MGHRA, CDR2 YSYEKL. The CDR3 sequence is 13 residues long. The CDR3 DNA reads TGCGCCAGCAGCCAACGGAGCAATCAGCCCCAGCATTTT. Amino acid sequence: CASSQRSNQPQHF.

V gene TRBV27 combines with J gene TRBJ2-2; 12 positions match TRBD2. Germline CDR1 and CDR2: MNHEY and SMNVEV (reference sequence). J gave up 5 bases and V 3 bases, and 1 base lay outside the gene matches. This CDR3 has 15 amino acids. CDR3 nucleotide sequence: TGTGCCAGCAGTTTCACTAGCGGGGGGACCGGGGAGCTGTTTTTT. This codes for CASSFTSGGTGELFF.

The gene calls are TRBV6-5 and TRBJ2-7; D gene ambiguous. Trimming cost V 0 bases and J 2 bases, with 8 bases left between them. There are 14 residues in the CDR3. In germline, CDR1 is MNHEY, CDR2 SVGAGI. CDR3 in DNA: TGTGCCAGCAGTTACTCGACATTCCCCTACGAGCAGTACTTC. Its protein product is CASSYSTFPYEQYF.

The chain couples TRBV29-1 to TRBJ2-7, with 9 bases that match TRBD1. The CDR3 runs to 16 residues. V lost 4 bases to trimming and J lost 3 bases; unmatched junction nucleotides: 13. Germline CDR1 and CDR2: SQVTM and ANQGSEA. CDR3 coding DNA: TGCAGCGTTGTTTTCCAGACCGGGACAGGGTACTACGAGCAGTACTTC. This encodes CSVVFQTGTGYYEQYF.

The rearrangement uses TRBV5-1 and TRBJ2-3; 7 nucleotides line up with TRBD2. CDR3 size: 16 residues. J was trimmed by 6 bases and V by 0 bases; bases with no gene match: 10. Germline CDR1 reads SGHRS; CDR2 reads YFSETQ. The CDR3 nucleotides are TGCGCCAGCAGCTTGGTCCCGGGACTGCGGGAGGATACGCAGTATTTT. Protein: CASSLVPGLREDTQYF.

CDR3 loop: CASSQWGSSRGVNTEAFF. The DNA of the CDR3 is TGTGCCAGCAGCCAATGGGGCAGTTCGCGGGGGGTGAACACTGAAGCTTTCTTT. V is TRBV3-1 (or the pseudogene TRBV3-2) and J is TRBJ1-1, with D possibly being TRBD1 (5 bases). The CDR3 runs to 18 residues. Trimming removed 2 bases from V and 0 bases from J, with 19 bases in between. CDR1 is LGHDT and CDR2 is YNNKEL in the germline V gene (reference sequence).

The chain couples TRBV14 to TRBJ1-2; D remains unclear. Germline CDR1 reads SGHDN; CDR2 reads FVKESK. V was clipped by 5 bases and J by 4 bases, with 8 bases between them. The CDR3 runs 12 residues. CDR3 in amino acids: CASSGAPYGYTF. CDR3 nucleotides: TGTGCCAGCAGCGGAGCGCCCTATGGCTACACCTTC.

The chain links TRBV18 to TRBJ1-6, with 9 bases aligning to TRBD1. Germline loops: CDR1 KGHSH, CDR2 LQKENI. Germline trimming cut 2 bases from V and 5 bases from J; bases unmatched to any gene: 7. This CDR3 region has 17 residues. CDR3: CASSPARGTGNNSPLHF. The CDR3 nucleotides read TGTGCCAGCTCACCAGCAAGAGGGACAGGGAATAATTCACCCCTCCACTTT. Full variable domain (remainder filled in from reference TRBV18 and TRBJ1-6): NAGVMQNPRHLVRRRGQEARLRCSPMKGHSHVYWYRQLPEEGLKFMVYLQKENIIDESGMPKERFSAEFPKEGPSILRIQQVVRGDSAAYFCASSPARGTGNNSPLHFGNGTRLTVT.

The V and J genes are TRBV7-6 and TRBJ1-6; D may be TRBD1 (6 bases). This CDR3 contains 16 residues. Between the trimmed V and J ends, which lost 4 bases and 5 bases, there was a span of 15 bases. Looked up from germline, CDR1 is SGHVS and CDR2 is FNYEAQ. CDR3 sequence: CASSYRGGSNNSPLHF. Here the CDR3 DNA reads TGTGCCAGCAGCTATAGGGGGGGCTCGAATAATTCACCCCTCCACTTT. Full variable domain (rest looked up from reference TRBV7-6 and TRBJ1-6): GAGVSQSPRYKVTKRGQDVALRCDPISGHVSLYWYRQALGQGPEFLTYFNYEAQQDKSGLPNDRFSAERPEGSISTLTIQRTEQRDSAMYRCASSYRGGSNNSPLHFGNGTRLTVT.

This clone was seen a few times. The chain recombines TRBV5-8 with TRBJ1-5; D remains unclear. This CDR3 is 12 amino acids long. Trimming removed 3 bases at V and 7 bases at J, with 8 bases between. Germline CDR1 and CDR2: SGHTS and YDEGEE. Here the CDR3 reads CASSSRPQPQHF. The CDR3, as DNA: TGTGCCAGCAGCTCAAGGCCCCAGCCCCAGCATTTT.

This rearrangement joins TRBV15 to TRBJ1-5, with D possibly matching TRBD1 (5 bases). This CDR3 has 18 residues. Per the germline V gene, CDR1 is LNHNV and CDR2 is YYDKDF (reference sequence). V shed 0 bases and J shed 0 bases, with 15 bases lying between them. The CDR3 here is CATSRDGARGPSNQPQHF. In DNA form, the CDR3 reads TGTGCCACCAGCAGAGATGGGGCGAGGGGCCCTAGCAATCAGCCCCAGCATTTT.